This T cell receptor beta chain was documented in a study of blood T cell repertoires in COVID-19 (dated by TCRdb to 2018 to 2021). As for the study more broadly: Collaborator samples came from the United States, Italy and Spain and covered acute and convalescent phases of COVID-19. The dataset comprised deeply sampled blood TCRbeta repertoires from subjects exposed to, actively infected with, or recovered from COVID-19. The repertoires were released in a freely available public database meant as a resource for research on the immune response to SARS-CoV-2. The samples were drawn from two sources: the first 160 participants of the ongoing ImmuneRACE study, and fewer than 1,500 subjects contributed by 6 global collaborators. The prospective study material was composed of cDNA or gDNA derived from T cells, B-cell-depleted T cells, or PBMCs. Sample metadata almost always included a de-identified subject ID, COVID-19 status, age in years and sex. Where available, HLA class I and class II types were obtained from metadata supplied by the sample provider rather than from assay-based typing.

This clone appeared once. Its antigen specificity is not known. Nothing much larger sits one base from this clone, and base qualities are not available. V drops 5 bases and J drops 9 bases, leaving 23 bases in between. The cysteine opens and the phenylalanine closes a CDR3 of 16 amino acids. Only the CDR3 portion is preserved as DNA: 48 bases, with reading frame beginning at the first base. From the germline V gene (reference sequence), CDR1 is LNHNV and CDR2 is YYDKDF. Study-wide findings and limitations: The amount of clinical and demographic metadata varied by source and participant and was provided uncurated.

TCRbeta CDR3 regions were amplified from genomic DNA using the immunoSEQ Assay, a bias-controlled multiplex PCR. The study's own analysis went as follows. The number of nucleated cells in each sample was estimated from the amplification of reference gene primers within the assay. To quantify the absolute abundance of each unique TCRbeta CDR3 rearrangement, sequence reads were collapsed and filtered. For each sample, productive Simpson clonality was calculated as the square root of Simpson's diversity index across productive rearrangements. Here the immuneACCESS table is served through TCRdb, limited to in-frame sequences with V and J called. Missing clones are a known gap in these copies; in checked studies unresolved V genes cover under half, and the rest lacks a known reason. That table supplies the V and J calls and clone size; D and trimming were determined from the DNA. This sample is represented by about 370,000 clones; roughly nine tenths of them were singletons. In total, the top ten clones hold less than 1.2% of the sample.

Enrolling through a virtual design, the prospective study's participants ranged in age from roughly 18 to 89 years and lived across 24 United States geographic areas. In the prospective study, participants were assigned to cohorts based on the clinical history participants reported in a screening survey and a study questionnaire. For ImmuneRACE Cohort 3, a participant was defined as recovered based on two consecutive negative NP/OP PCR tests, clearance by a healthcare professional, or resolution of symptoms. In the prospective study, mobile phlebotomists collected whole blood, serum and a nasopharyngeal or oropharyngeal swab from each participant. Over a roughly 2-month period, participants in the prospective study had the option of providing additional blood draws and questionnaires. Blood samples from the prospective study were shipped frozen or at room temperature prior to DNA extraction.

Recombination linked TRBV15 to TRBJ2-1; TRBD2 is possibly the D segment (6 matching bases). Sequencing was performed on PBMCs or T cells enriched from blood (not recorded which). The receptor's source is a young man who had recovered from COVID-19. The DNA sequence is TGTGCCACCAGCCGGGACTCCGCGACGTTCGGTGCTGAGCAGTTCTTC. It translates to CATSRDSATFGAEQFF.